The 29 T cell receptor delta chains below come from one sample, sequenced in a study of γδ T cells in repeated Plasmodium falciparum infection. Bulk repertoires came from Vgamma9/Vdelta2+ or Vdelta2-negative gammadelta T cells flow-sorted from PBMC. TCRdb reprocessed the multiplex PCR reads through CATT. The table lists around 82,000 delta-chain clones, 1.4% to 1.5% of them singletons. Sequencing used gamma-delta T cells from blood. The source is a pool of human donors (malaria-infected and uninfected, not separated).

In its sample, this clone was seen a few times. This DNA translates differently at residue 6 from the TCRdb protein, which is that of a much larger clone; a read error is likely, and the protein shown is the DNA's own translation. The gene calls are TRDV1 and TRDJ1; 11 bases are shared with TRDD3. TCRdb offers no J gene call, so here the DNA was matched to germline to obtain one. Looked up from germline, CDR1 is TSWWSYY and CDR2 is QGS. This CDR3 contains 19 residues. V shed 4 bases and J 4 bases; nucleotides not matched to a gene: 17. CDR3 amino acids: CALGGVPYWGIFGGDKLIF. The CDR3 DNA reads TGTGCTCTTGGGGGTGTGCCCTACTGGGGGATATTTGGCGGCGATAAACTCATCTTT.

The sample holds a few counts of this clone. The TCRdb record carries a much larger clone's protein, which differs from this DNA's translation at residue 13; a read error is the likely cause, and the protein listed here is the DNA translation. CDR3 in DNA: TGTGCTCTTGGGACAAGTGGGGGGGAATTACGGTACAGGGGGATACGGGCCGATAAACTCATCTTT. This sequence encodes CALGTSGGELRYRGIRADKLIF. This rearrangement joins TRDV1 to TRDJ1; TRDD3 agrees at 10 bases. TCRdb is silent on the J gene; assignment here came from matching the DNA to germline. This CDR3 comprises 22 residues. V lost 5 bases and J lost 3; bases outside the gene matches: 27. CDR1 is TSWWSYY, CDR2 QGS, per germline.

This clone was seen a few times. TCRdb's listed protein matches a much larger clone and diverges from this DNA's translation at residue 13, likely through a read error; the protein shown comes from the DNA. This chain links TRDV2 with TRDJ1; the match to TRDD3 covers 9 bases. No J segment appears in TCRdb, so it was assigned here by matching the sequence to germline. Germline V lookup: CDR1 GEAIGNYY, CDR2 EKD. The trim removed 1 base at V and 0 bases at J, leaving 20 bases unmatched. The CDR3 consists of 21 residues. CDR3 sequence (DNA): TGTGCCTGTGACACTCTTACTGGGGATACGGGGGCATTGGTCTACACCGATAAACTCATCTTT. It is translated as CACDTLTGDTGALVYTDKLIF.

A few counts support this clone. A read error likely explains why the TCRdb protein, taken from a much larger clone, differs from this DNA's translation at residue 7; the protein shown is translated from the DNA. Here the CDR3 reads CACDSGQHTDKLIF. CDR3 bases: TGTGCCTGTGACTCAGGTCAGCACACCGATAAACTCATCTTT. The rearrangement links TRDV2 to TRDJ1, with D unclear. The J gene, absent from TCRdb, was called here by matching the DNA to germline. This CDR3 contains 14 residues. The germline V gene encodes CDR1 GEAIGNYY and CDR2 EKD. The germline V and J ends were trimmed by 3 bases and 0 bases, with 10 bases remaining between them.

In regard to this clone: TCRdb's protein for this DNA is that of a much larger clone and differs from the translation at residue 3, likely a read error; the protein shown is the DNA translation. V gene TRDV3 combines with J gene TRDJ1, with TRDD2 as a possible D gene (6 bases). The CDR3 sequence is 16 residues long. V was pared by 5 bases and J by 6 bases, with 28 bases between. Germline values: CDR1 TVYSNPD, CDR2 GDNSRS (reference sequence). The DNA for the CDR3 is TGTGCCGCTCCTACGGCCTGGGAGATAGGCTGGCATAAACTCATCTTT. It is translated as CAAPTAWEIGWHKLIF.

Comments on this clone: This probably arose from a read error, given a far larger clone one base away. Other DNA sequences in this sample translate to the same CDR3. The chain recombines TRDV2 with TRDJ1, with a weak D call TRDD3 (5 bases). The germline V gene encodes CDR1 GEAIGNYY and CDR2 EKD. V was pared by 4 bases and J by 0 bases, with 14 bases between. This CDR3 is built from 15 residues. The CDR3 protein is CACERLGMNTDKLIF. The CDR3 bases are TGTGCCTGTGAGCGACTCGGGATGAACACCGATAAACTCATCTTT.

Note on this clone: A far larger clone is a single base away, which makes a read error likely. The sample has other DNA sequences that encode this CDR3 too. The chain uses TRDV1 and TRDJ1, with D tentatively TRDD3 (6 bases). TCRdb leaves out the J gene; it was filled in here by matching the DNA to germline. Trimming cost V 1 base and J 5 bases, with 14 bases left between them. The CDR3 covers 15 residues. CDR1 is TSWWSYY, CDR2 QGS, per germline. This CDR3 reads CALGEPSTTGDKLIF. Here the CDR3 DNA reads TGTGCTCTTGGGGAACCTTCTACTACTGGGGATAAACTCATCTTT.

This clone was detected ten times or more. This chain joins TRDV2 and TRDJ3; D might be TRDD3 (6 bases). The CDR3 covers 19 residues. The germline V and J ends were trimmed by 0 bases and 0 bases, with 14 bases remaining between them. Germline V gene lookup returns CDR1 GEAIGNYY and CDR2 EKD. The CDR3 loop is CACDTVGDLASWDTRQMFF. The CDR3 DNA sequence: TGTGCCTGTGACACCGTTGGGGATCTGGCCTCCTGGGACACCCGACAGATGTTTTTC.

About this clone: TCRdb records a much larger clone's protein for this DNA, with a difference at residue 7 that likely arises from a read error; the protein given is the translation of the DNA. This chain uses TRDV2 with TRDJ3; D not resolved. TCRdb gives no J gene; it was assigned here by matching the DNA to germline. This CDR3 is built from 18 residues. Germline CDR1 reads GEAIGNYY; CDR2 reads EKD. Trimming cost V 0 bases and J 0 bases, with 11 bases left between them. The CDR3 nucleotides read TGTGCCTGTGACACCCTCCCCCAGAGCTCCTGGGACACCCGACAGATGTTTTTC. It specifies CACDTLPQSSWDTRQMFF.

This clone was counted a few times. The TCRdb record carries a much larger clone's protein, which differs from this DNA's translation at residue 7; a read error is the likely cause, and the protein listed here is the DNA translation. The rearrangement links TRDV1 to TRDJ1, with 8 bases identical to TRDD3. The CDR3 is 15 residues long. In germline, CDR1 is TSWWSYY, CDR2 QGS. Trimming took 9 bases from V and 5 from J; bases not matched to a gene: 14. CDR3 DNA: TGTGCTCTCGATGGGGGATCCGCGTTGCGGGATAAACTCATCTTT. This encodes CALDGGSALRDKLIF.

As to this clone: TCRdb's listed protein matches a much larger clone and diverges from this DNA's translation at residue 5, likely through a read error; the protein shown comes from the DNA. The V gene is TRDV2, the J gene TRDJ3; a possible D gene is TRDD3 (6 bases). TCRdb does not report a J gene; here it was assigned by matching the DNA to germline references. CDR1 and CDR2 from the germline V gene are GEAIGNYY and EKD. V lost 3 bases and J 1 base, leaving 18 bases between the germline ends. This CDR3 has 19 residues. The CDR3 loop reads CACDPILGLPSWDTRQMFF. CDR3 bases: TGTGCCTGTGACCCTATACTGGGCCTCCCTTCCTGGGACACCCGACAGATGTTTTTC.

This clone is medium-sized in the sample. Other nucleotide sequences in the sample specify the same CDR3. The chain has TRDV2 and TRDJ1; possible D gene TRDD3, 5 bases. CDR3 length equals 14 residues. In germline, CDR1 is GEAIGNYY, CDR2 EKD. Deletions cut 3 bases from V and 0 bases from J, with 10 bases between. CDR3 loop: CACDPLGYTDKLIF. CDR3 coding DNA: TGTGCCTGTGACCCCTTGGGGTACACCGATAAACTCATCTTT.

On this clone: The translation of this DNA and the TCRdb protein of a much larger clone differ at residue 7, probably owing to a read error; the protein shown here is translated from the DNA. V usage is TRDV2 and J usage is TRDJ3, with D tentatively TRDD3 (6 bases). This CDR3 is 17 amino acids long. CDR1 and CDR2 from the germline V gene are GEAIGNYY and EKD. V gave up 0 bases and J gave up 3 bases, with 11 bases separating them. The CDR3 is CACDTVPGDWDTRQMFF. Here the CDR3 DNA reads TGTGCCTGTGACACCGTACCGGGGGACTGGGACACCCGACAGATGTTTTTC.

For this clone: TCRdb lists the protein of a much larger clone for this DNA, which differs at residue 5, so this is likely a read error; the protein given here is translated from the DNA itself. The V gene is TRDV2, the J gene TRDJ1, with 12 bases aligning to TRDD3. TCRdb records no J gene; here it was assigned by comparing the DNA to germline. From germline, CDR1 is GEAIGNYY and CDR2 EKD. The CDR3 totals 19 residues. The ends lost 3 bases at V and 0 bases at J; junction bases unmatched: 13. CDR3 residues: CACDAVNTGGYSYTDKLIF. DNA of the CDR3: TGTGCCTGTGACGCCGTGAACACTGGGGGATACTCGTACACCGATAAACTCATCTTT.

A word on this clone: For this DNA, TCRdb reports the protein of a much larger clone, which diverges at residue 5, most likely from a read error; the protein presented here is translated directly from the DNA. The chain is built from TRDV2 and TRDJ2; maybe TRDD3 (6 bases). Here the J gene came from matching the DNA to germline, since TCRdb omits it. V dropped 2 bases and J dropped 0 bases, with 12 bases sitting between them. The CDR3 totals 16 residues. Germline V gene sequence: CDR1 GEAIGNYY, CDR2 EKD. In nucleotides, the CDR3 is TGTGCCTGTGACATGAAGGGGGAAGCTTTGACAGCACAACTCTTCTTT. Translation gives CACDMKGEALTAQLFF.

The J gene was not called, though the V gene is TRDV1; the DNA was not used to check the table's D call, TRDD3. This CDR3 spans 18 amino acids. CDR1 TSWWSYY and CDR2 QGS come from the germline V gene. The CDR3, as DNA: TGTGCTCTTGGTAAAGGGCTTCCCTGGGGTTTCCGTACTTCGTGGCTCATCTTT. Its protein is CALGKGLPWGFRTSWLIF.

In its sample, this clone was seen a few times. This DNA's translation differs at residue 7 from TCRdb's protein, which comes from a much larger clone; a read error is likely, and the protein shown is translated from the DNA. The chain is built from TRDV1 and TRDJ1; D not certain. The J gene is absent in TCRdb and was assigned here via DNA matching to germline. The CDR3 covers 16 residues. Germline CDR1 is TSWWSYY and CDR2 is QGS. V gave up 5 bases and J gave up 0 bases, with 16 bases separating them. The CDR3, as DNA: TGTGCTCTTGGGCCTCCGGAGGGGTGGTACACCGATAAACTCATCTTT. Translation: CALGPPEGWYTDKLIF.

In regard to this clone: It is likely a read error: a sequence one base away is far more abundant. Other DNA sequences in this specimen translate into the identical CDR3. The J gene is TRDJ1, the V gene TRDV2; 9 bases line up with TRDD3. TCRdb is silent on the J gene; assignment here came from matching the DNA to germline. The CDR3 extends over 21 amino acids. In germline, CDR1 is GEAIGNYY, CDR2 EKD. The ends lost 0 bases at V and 0 bases at J; junction bases unmatched: 19. The CDR3 sequence: CACDTECTGGYNGGYTDKLIF. The DNA for the CDR3 is TGTGCCTGTGACACCGAATGCACCGGGGGATACAACGGAGGGTACACCGATAAACTCATCTTT.

Remarks on this clone: TCRdb has a much larger clone's protein, which differs at residue 9 from the translation of this DNA, likely because of a read error; what is shown is the protein translated from the DNA. This sequence joins TRDV3 and TRDJ1; 8 bases agree with TRDD3. CDR3 length: 15 residues. Germline V gives CDR1 TVYSNPD, CDR2 GDNSRS (reference sequence). The junction had 9 bases not matched to a gene; V was cut back by 2 bases and J by 1 base. The CDR3 coding sequence is TGTGCCTTTGCCGTGCTGGGGGACCCCACCGATAAACTCATCTTT. Its translation is CAFAVLGDPTDKLIF. The complete variable domain, with remaining parts taken from reference TRDV3 and TRDJ1, reads CDKVTQSSPDQTVASGSEVVLLCTYDTVYSNPDLFWYRIRPDYSFQFVFYGDNSRSEGADFTQGRFSVKHILTQKAFHLVISPVRTEDSATYYCAFAVLGDPTDKLIFGKGTRVTVEP.

This clone was seen a few times. TCRdb's protein, taken from a much larger clone, differs from this DNA's translation at residue 6, likely owing to a read error; the protein displayed comes from the DNA. The chain employs TRDV1 and TRDJ1, with 9 bases matching TRDD2. Since TCRdb gives no J gene, matching the DNA to germline was used here to assign it. Germline CDR1 and CDR2: TSWWSYY and QGS. V lost 4 bases and J lost 8; bases outside the gene matches: 14. This CDR3 has 16 amino acids. Written as DNA, the CDR3 is TGTGCTCTTGGGGGTTCCCTTCCTACGGCCAAGAAGAAACTCATCTTT. Its protein product is CALGGSLPTAKKKLIF.

In regard to this clone: The protein given by TCRdb reflects a much larger clone and differs at residue 19 from this DNA's translation, likely from a read error; the protein shown is the DNA's translation. This rearrangement joins TRDV1 to TRDJ1, with a weak D call TRDD3 (5 bases). CDR1 and CDR2 (germline): TSWWSYY, QGS. CDR3 length equals 21 residues. Written as DNA, the CDR3 is TGTGCTCTTGGGGAACTAGTTCTAATTGACCCTCGGGGGGGTGCCACCGATAAACCCATCTTT. This translates into CALGELVLIDPRGGATDKPIF.

The sample holds a few counts of this clone. A far larger clone lies a single base away; this is likely a read error. Other DNA variants within this sample encode the same CDR3. V gene TRDV1 combines with J gene TRDJ1; possible D gene TRDD2, 9 bases. The germline CDR1 and CDR2 sequences are TSWWSYY and QGS. Trimming removed 0 bases from V and 0 bases from J, with 29 bases in between. The length of the CDR3 is 22 residues. The CDR3 spells CALGELATLPTTGGVYTDKLIF. DNA of the CDR3: TGTGCTCTTGGGGAACTAGCTACCCTTCCTACTACTGGGGGTGTGTACACCGATAAACTCATCTTT.

A note on this clone: With a far larger clone one base away, a read error is the likely cause. The same CDR3 arises from other DNA sequences in this sample as well. J gene calling gave no result, while the V gene is TRDV1; TRDD3, the D gene given by the table, was not confirmed from the DNA. The CDR3 sequence is 23 residues long. Germline-derived CDR1 and CDR2 are TSWWSYY and QGS. CDR3 bases: TGTGCTCTTGGGGAACTAGTGTCCTACCGTCCTACGACGGCGTACTGGGTCCCCGATAAGCTCATCTTT. The encoded protein is CALGELVSYRPTTAYWVPDKLIF.

Concerning this clone: This probably arose from a read error, given a far larger clone one base away. This sample includes further DNA sequences coding for the same CDR3. The V gene is TRDV1, the J gene TRDJ1, with D possibly called TRDD2 or TRDD3 (9 bases each). No J segment appears in TCRdb, so it was assigned here by matching the sequence to germline. CDR3 length: 24 residues. In germline, CDR1 is TSWWSYY, CDR2 QGS. The CDR3, as DNA: TGTGCTCTTGGGGAATTTGGTCGCCTTCCTACTCCCTATACTGGGGGACCTGACACTGATAAACTCATCTTT. Its translation: CALGEFGRLPTPYTGGPDTDKLIF.

Only a few counts were recorded for this clone. The TCRdb protein, from a much larger clone, departs from this DNA's translation at residue 11, likely by read error; the protein shown derives from the DNA. CDR3 sequence (DNA): TGTGCCTGTGACGGGGCTGGGGGACACACCGGTAAACTCATCTTT. Amino acid sequence: CACDGAGGHTGKLIF. The chain combines TRDV2 with TRDJ1, with 8 bases identical to TRDD3. Here the J gene came from matching the DNA to germline, since TCRdb omits it. Germline V gives CDR1 GEAIGNYY, CDR2 EKD. There are 15 residues in the CDR3.

In the case of this clone: The protein given by TCRdb reflects a much larger clone and differs at residue 9 from this DNA's translation, likely from a read error; the protein shown is the DNA's translation. The rearrangement joins TRDV3 to TRDJ1; 7 bases map to TRDD3. The J gene was missing in TCRdb and was found by matching the end of the DNA to germline. CDR1 is TVYSNPD, CDR2 GDNSRS, per germline (reference sequence). The CDR3 runs 17 residues. V lost 4 bases to trimming and J lost 0 bases; unmatched junction nucleotides: 17. The CDR3: CASRLYLGGPYTDKLIF. The CDR3 bases are TGTGCCTCGAGACTTTATCTGGGGGGACCGTACACCGATAAACTCATCTTT.

With respect to this clone: TCRdb shows a much larger clone's protein in place of this DNA's translation, and the two differ at residue 8, likely through a read error; the protein shown is translated from the DNA. The chain carries TRDV1 and TRDJ1; 13 bases are a match to TRDD3. Here the J gene came from matching the DNA to germline, since TCRdb omits it. The length of the CDR3 is 22 residues. The ends lost 2 bases at V and 1 base at J; junction bases unmatched: 19. Germline V gene sequence: CDR1 TSWWSYY, CDR2 QGS. In nucleotides, the CDR3 is TGTGCTCTTGGGGAAGATCGACACTCCCTGTACTGGGGGATACGCCTCACCGATAAACTCATCTTT. Protein product: CALGEDRHSLYWGIRLTDKLIF.

A few counts support this clone. This likely reflects a read error, since a far larger clone is one base away. Within the sample, other DNA sequences also encode this same CDR3. The rearrangement joins TRDV1 to TRDJ1; a weak D match, TRDD3 (5 bases). Trimming stripped 6 bases from V and 11 bases from J, with 25 bases between. The germline CDR1 and CDR2 sequences are TSWWSYY and QGS. This CDR3 has 15 amino acids. The chain's CDR3 is CALGETPHRRDHLIF. The CDR3 region has the DNA TGTGCTCTTGGAGAAACTCCTCACAGGAGGGATCACCTCATCTTT.

A note on this clone: TCRdb lists the protein of a much larger clone for this DNA, which differs at residue 7, so this is likely a read error; the protein given here is translated from the DNA itself. The V call is TRDV2, the J call TRDJ1, with D hard to call. The germline V gene has CDR1 GEAIGNYY and CDR2 EKD. Trimming took 3 bases from V and 6 from J, leaving 19 bases between them. The length of the CDR3 is 15 residues. For the CDR3, the DNA is TGTGCCTGTGACGACCTGGAGGATGCGGGCTATAAACTCATCTTT. Residues: CACDDLEDAGYKLIF.